This TCR beta chain was sequenced in a study of cytomegalovirus exposure and HLA in healthy donors. A word on this clone: Antigen: not known.

Trimming took off 5 bases at V and 1 base at J, with 6 bases between the two ends. The CDR3 spans 11 residues. CDR1 is GTSNPN and CDR2 is SVGIG in the germline V gene (reference sequence). The PCR employed 60 Vbeta primers together with 13 Jbeta primers. Clones were sequenced by immunoSEQ multiplex PCR, and TCRdb holds only the in-frame ones, with some missing. In the table there are 60,000 to 80,000 clones, 62% of which are singletons. Whole-study results and caveats: Further analysis was carried out later, and it showed several of the most significant clusters appearing linked to common viral pathogens.

The clonotype was recovered from a man aged 30 to 45 in good health and CMV-seronegative. This chain uses TRBV30 with TRBJ2-7; D is ambiguous. Sequenced: PBMCs. This CDR3 reads CAWGRSYEQYF. In DNA form, the CDR3 reads TGTGCCTGGGGCCGTTCCTACGAGCAGTACTTC.